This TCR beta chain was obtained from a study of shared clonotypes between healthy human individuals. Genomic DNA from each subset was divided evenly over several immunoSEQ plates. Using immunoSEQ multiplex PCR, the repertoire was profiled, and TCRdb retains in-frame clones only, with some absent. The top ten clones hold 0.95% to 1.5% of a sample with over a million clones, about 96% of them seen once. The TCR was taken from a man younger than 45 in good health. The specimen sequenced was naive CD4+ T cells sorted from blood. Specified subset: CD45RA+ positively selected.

CDR3: CASSLTHYEQYF. The CDR3 DNA reads TGTGCCAGCAGTTTGACGCATTACGAGCAGTACTTC. This rearrangement joins TRBV28 to TRBJ2-7, with no clear D. The V and J ends lost 3 bases and 4 bases respectively, with 7 bases between them. CDR3 length: 12 amino acids. From germline, CDR1 is MDHEN and CDR2 SYDVKM. Looking up the rest from reference TRBV28 and TRBJ2-7 gives the full variable domain: DVKVTQSSRYLVKRTGEKVFLECVQDMDHENMFWYRQDPGLGLRLIYFSYDVKMKEKGDIPEGYSVSREKKERFSLILESASTNQTSMYLCASSLTHYEQYFGPGTRLTVT.